This TCR beta chain was sequenced in a study of shared clonotypes between healthy human individuals. Sequencing was performed with immunoSEQ multiplex PCR; in TCRdb, only in-frame clones are kept and a portion is missing. The data contain some 1,900,000 clones, around 96% of them singletons. Naive-designated CD8 cells lacked CD45RO, were positively enriched for CCR7, and omitted terminally differentiated effector memory CD45RA+ cells. The clonotype was recovered from a man aged 18 to 30 in good health. Sequenced: naive CD8+ T cells sorted from blood.

CDR3 sequence: CASSFWLYNEQFF. DNA of the CDR3: TGTGCCAGCAGCTTTTGGCTCTACAATGAGCAGTTCTTC. The V and J genes are TRBV5-6 and TRBJ2-1; the D is unclear. V lost 2 bases to trimming and J lost 3 bases, with 6 bases between them. This CDR3 spans 13 amino acids. Germline loops: CDR1 SGHDT, CDR2 YYEEEE. Full variable domain (remainder filled in from reference TRBV5-6 and TRBJ2-1): DAGVTQSPTHLIKTRGQQVTLRCSPKSGHDTVSWYQQALGQGPQFIFQYYEEEERQRGNFPDRFSGHQFPNYSSELNVNALLLGDSALYLCASSFWLYNEQFFGPGTRLTVL.